These T cell receptor beta chains were read from a single sample in a study of T cells in Graves' hyperthyroidism and ophthalmopathy. TCRdb recomputed calls from the multiplex PCR reads with MiXCR, one row per CDR3 protein. This table holds around 370,000 distinct CDR3 sequences, about 18% found once. The sequencing sample was made of blood. The receptors were gathered from a man aged 18 to 29 with Graves' ophthalmopathy. The CDR3 runs from the conserved cysteine through the conserved F or W. The order of the fields is CDR3 protein, CDR3 DNA, clone size, J gene, V gene, D gene. D genes are given only for firm matches. Rows give clone size only sometimes, using once, few, many, or a class for an expanded clone.

cdr3_aa: CASSVAMDNSPLHF
cdr3_nt: TGTGCCAGCAGCGTAGCGATGGATAATTCACCCCTCCACTTT
clone_size: few
j_call: TRBJ1-6
v_call: TRBV9
d_call: .

cdr3_aa: CASNPDGGYNEQFF
cdr3_nt: TGTGCCAGCAATCCCGATGGGGGGTACAATGAGCAGTTCTTC
clone_size: many
j_call: TRBJ2-1
v_call: TRBV2
d_call: .

cdr3_aa: CASSLIGKDTGELFF
cdr3_nt: TGCGCCAGCAGCTTGATCGGGAAGGACACCGGGGAGCTGTTTTTT
clone_size: .
j_call: TRBJ2-2
v_call: TRBV5-1
d_call: .

cdr3_aa: CASSPGLAGVDTQYF
cdr3_nt: TGTGCCAGCAGCCCAGGACTAGCGGGGGTGGATACGCAGTATTTT
clone_size: .
j_call: TRBJ2-3
v_call: TRBV7-7
d_call: TRBD2

cdr3_aa: CASSLTGGGDPTGELFF
cdr3_nt: TGTGCCAGCAGCTTAACTGGCGGGGGGGACCCCACCGGGGAGCTGTTTTTT
clone_size: few
j_call: TRBJ2-2
v_call: TRBV7-3
d_call: TRBD2

cdr3_aa: CASSLDWGANVLTF
cdr3_nt: TGTGCCAGCAGCTTAGATTGGGGGGCCAACGTCCTGACTTTC
clone_size: few
j_call: TRBJ2-6
v_call: TRBV11-1
d_call: .

cdr3_aa: CSARAGTGIWDEQFF
cdr3_nt: TGCAGTGCTAGGGCCGGGACAGGGATATGGGATGAGCAGTTCTTC
clone_size: .
j_call: TRBJ2-1
v_call: TRBV20-1
d_call: TRBD1

cdr3_aa: CASSTSGGEFNTQYF
cdr3_nt: TGTGCCAGCAGCACTAGCGGGGGCGAATTCAATACGCAGTATTTT
clone_size: once
j_call: TRBJ2-3
v_call: TRBV5-4
d_call: TRBD2

cdr3_aa: CATSAGQGETDTQYF
cdr3_nt: TGTGCCACCAGCGCGGGACAGGGGGAGACAGATACGCAGTATTTT
clone_size: few
j_call: TRBJ2-3
v_call: TRBV24-1
d_call: TRBD1

cdr3_aa: CASNSGPNSGNTIYF
cdr3_nt: TGTGCCAGCAACTCGGGCCCTAACTCTGGAAACACCATATATTTT
clone_size: few
j_call: TRBJ1-3
v_call: TRBV6-1
d_call: .

cdr3_aa: CASSYIGASGGSPFF
cdr3_nt: TGTGCCAGCAGTTACATCGGGGCTAGCGGGGGGAGTCCGTTCTTC
clone_size: .
j_call: TRBJ2-1
v_call: TRBV6-2/TRBV6-3
d_call: TRBD2

cdr3_aa: CASSLPKTPWNEQFF
cdr3_nt: TGTGCCAGCAGCTTACCGAAGACCCCGTGGAATGAGCAGTTCTTC
clone_size: many
j_call: TRBJ2-1
v_call: TRBV7-8
d_call: .

cdr3_aa: CASSLRDSYLSGNTMYF
cdr3_nt: TGTGCCAGCAGCCTCCGGGACAGTTACCTCTCTGGAAACACCATGTATTTT
clone_size: few
j_call: TRBJ1-3
v_call: TRBV3-1
d_call: TRBD1